The T cell receptor (beta chain) under discussion was sequenced for a study of blood T cell repertoires in COVID-19. Some clones are missing from TCRdb's copy, which holds only in-frame ones; the method was immunoSEQ multiplex PCR. This sample has about 83,000 clones; 85% to 90% occur once, and the top ten carry approximately 8%. J was trimmed by 6 bases and V by 5 bases; bases with no gene match: 6. From germline, CDR1 is LNHDA and CDR2 SQIVND (reference sequence). The CDR3 has 13 amino acids. The clonotype originates from an elderly man with active or convalescent COVID-19. V gene TRBV19 combines with J gene TRBJ1-2; 7 bases line up with TRBD1. Specimen: peripheral blood. CDR3 residues: CASSDRVLDGYTF. CDR3 DNA: TGTGCCAGTAGTGACAGGGTATTAGATGGCTACACCTTC.